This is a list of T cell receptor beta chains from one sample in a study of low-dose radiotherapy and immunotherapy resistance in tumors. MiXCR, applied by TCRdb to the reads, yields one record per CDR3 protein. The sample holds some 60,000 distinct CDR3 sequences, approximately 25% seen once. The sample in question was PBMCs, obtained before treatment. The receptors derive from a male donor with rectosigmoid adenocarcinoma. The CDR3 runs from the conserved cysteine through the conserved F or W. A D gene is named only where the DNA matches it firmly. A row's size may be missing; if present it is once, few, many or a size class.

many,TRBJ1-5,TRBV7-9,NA,CASSFSPQPQHF,TGTGCCAGCAGCTTTTCACCTCAGCCCCAGCATTTT
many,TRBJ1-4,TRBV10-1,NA,CASTGRPTTNEKLFF,TGCGCCAGCACAGGGCGTCCTACAACTAATGAAAAACTGTTTTTT
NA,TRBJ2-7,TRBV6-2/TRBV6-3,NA,CASSSSRTSSYEQYF,TGTGCCAGCAGTTCCTCGCGGACAAGCTCCTACGAGCAGTACTTC
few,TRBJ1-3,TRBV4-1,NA,CASSQEDSRSGNTIYF,TGCGCCAGCAGCCAAGAGGATAGTCGCTCTGGAAACACCATATATTTT
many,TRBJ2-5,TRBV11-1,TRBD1,CASSFGQGQETQYF,TGTGCCAGCAGCTTCGGGCAGGGACAGGAGACCCAGTACTTC
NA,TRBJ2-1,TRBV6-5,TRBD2,CASKIAGGREQFF,TGTGCCAGTAAAATAGCGGGGGGTCGGGAGCAGTTCTTC
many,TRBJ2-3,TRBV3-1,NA,CASSQANTQYF,TGTGCCAGCAGCCAAGCGAATACGCAGTATTTT
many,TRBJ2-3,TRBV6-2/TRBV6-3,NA,CASSYWLEDTQYF,TGTGCCAGCAGTTACTGGCTAGAGGATACGCAGTATTTT
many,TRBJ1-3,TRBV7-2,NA,CASSLGAGNTIYF,TGTGCCAGCAGCTTAGGGGCGGGAAACACCATATATTTT
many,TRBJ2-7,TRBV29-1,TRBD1,CSVVGTGYEQYF,TGCAGCGTTGTGGGGACAGGGTACGAGCAGTACTTC
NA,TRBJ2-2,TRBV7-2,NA,CASSLAGASGELFF,TGTGCCAGCAGCTTAGCAGGGGCTAGCGGGGAGCTGTTTTTT
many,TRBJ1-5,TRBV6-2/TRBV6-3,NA,CASSSAPGRERGQPQHF,TGTGCCAGCAGTTCAGCCCCGGGGAGGGAAAGAGGTCAGCCCCAGCATTTT